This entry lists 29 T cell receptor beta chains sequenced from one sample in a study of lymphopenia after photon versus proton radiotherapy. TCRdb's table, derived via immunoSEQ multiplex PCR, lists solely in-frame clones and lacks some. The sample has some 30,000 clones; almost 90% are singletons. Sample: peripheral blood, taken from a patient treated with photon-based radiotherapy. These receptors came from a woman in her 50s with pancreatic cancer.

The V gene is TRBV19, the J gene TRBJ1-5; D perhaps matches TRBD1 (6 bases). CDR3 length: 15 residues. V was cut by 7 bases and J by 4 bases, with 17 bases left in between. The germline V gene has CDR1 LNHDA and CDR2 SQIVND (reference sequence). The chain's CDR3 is CASTSTRQDNQPQHF. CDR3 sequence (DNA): TGTGCCAGTACCTCCACCCGACAGGATAATCAGCCCCAGCATTTT. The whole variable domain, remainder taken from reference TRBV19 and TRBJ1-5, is DGGITQSPKYLFRKEGQNVTLSCEQNLNHDAMYWYRQDPGQGLRLIYYSQIVNDFQKGDIAEGYSVSREKKESFPLTVTSAQKNPTAFYLCASTSTRQDNQPQHFGDGTRLSIL.

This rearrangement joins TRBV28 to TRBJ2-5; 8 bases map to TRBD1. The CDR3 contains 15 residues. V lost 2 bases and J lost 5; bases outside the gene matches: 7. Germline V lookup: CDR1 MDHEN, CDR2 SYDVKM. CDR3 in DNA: TGTGCCAGCAGTTTACTCCAGGGGGCTCTGGAGACCCAGTACTTC. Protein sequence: CASSLLQGALETQYF. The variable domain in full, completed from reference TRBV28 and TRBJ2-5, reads DVKVTQSSRYLVKRTGEKVFLECVQDMDHENMFWYRQDPGLGLRLIYFSYDVKMKEKGDIPEGYSVSREKKERFSLILESASTNQTSMYLCASSLLQGALETQYFGPGTRLLVL.

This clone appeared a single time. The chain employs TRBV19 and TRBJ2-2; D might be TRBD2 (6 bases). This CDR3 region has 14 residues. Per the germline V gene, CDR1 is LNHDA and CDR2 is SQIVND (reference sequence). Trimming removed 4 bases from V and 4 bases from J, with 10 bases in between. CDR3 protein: CASSSRGTTGELFF. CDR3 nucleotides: TGTGCCAGTAGTAGCCGGGGGACCACCGGGGAGCTGTTTTTT.

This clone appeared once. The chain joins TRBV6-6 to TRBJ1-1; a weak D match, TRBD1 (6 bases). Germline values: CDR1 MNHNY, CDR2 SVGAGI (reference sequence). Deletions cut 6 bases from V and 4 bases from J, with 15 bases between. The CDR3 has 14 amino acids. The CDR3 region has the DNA TGTGCCAGCAGCCTCCCAGGGGCCGTCACTGAAGCTTTCTTT. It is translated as CASSLPGAVTEAFF.

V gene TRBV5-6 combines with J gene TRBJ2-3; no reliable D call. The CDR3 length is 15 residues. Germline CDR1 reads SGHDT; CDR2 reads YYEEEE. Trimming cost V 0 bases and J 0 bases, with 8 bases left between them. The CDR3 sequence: CASSLGLTSTDTQYF. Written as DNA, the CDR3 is TGTGCCAGCAGCTTGGGGCTGACTAGCACAGATACGCAGTATTTT.

The CDR3 DNA reads TGCGCCAGCAGCCAAGTAGAGGGGGGACAGTACGAGCAGTACTTC. Amino acids: CASSQVEGGQYEQYF. The rearrangement links TRBV4-1 to TRBJ2-7, with a weak D call TRBD1 (7 bases). This CDR3 is built from 15 residues. V shed 1 base and J shed 4 bases, with 14 bases lying between them. CDR1 is MGHRA and CDR2 is YSYEKL in the germline V gene.

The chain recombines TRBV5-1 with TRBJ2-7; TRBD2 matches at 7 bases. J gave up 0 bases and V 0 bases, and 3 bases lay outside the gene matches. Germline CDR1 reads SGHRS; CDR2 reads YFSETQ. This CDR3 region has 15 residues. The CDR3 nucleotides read TGCGCCAGCAGCTTGGGAGGGGAGGGCTCCTACGAGCAGTACTTC. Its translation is CASSLGGEGSYEQYF.

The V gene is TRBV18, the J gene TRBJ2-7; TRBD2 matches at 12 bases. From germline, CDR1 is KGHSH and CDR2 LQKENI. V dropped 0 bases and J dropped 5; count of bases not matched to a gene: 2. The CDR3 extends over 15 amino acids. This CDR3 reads CASSPPTSGSNEQYF. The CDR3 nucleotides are TGTGCCAGCTCACCACCGACTAGCGGGAGTAACGAGCAGTACTTC.

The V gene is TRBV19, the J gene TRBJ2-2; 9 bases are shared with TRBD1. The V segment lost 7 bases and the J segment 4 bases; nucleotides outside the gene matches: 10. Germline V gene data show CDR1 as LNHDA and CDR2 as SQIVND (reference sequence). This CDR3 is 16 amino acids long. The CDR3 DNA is TGTGCCAGTAATAGTGCACAGGGGGCCTTCACCGGGGAGCTGTTTTTT. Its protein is CASNSAQGAFTGELFF. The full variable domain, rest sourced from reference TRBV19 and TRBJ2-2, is DGGITQSPKYLFRKEGQNVTLSCEQNLNHDAMYWYRQDPGQGLRLIYYSQIVNDFQKGDIAEGYSVSREKKESFPLTVTSAQKNPTAFYLCASNSAQGAFTGELFFGEGSRLTVL.

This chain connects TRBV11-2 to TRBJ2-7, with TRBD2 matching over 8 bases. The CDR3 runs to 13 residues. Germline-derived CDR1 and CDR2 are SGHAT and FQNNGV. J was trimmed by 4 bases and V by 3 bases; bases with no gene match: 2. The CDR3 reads CASSFGTSYEQYF. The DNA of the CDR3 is TGTGCCAGCAGCTTCGGGACTAGTTACGAGCAGTACTTC.

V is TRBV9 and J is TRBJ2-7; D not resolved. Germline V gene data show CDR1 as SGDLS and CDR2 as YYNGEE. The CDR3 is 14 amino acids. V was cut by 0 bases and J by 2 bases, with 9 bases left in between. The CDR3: CASSVGSGPYEQYF. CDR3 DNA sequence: TGTGCCAGCAGCGTAGGCTCCGGTCCCTACGAGCAGTACTTC. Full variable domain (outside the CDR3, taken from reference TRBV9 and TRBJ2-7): DSGVTQTPKHLITATGQRVTLRCSPRSGDLSVYWYQQSLDQGLQFLIQYYNGEERAKGNILERFSAQQFPDLHSELNLSSLELGDSALYFCASSVGSGPYEQYFGPGTRLTVT.

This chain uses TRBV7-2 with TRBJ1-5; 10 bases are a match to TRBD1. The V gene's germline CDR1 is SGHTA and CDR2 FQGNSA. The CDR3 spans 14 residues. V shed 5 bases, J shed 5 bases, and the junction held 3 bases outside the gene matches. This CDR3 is CASSRGQGHQPQHF. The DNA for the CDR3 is TGTGCCAGCAGCCGGGGACAGGGGCATCAGCCCCAGCATTTT.

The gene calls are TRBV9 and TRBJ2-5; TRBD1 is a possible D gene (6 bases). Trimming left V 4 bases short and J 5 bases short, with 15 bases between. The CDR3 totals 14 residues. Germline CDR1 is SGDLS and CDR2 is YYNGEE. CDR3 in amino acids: CASSQSDRIETQYF. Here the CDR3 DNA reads TGTGCCAGCAGCCAGTCCGACAGGATCGAGACCCAGTACTTC.

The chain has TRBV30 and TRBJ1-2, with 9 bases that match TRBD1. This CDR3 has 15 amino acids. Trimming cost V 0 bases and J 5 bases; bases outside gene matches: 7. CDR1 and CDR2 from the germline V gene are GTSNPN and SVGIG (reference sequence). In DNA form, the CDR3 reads TGTGCCTGGAGTGTACCGCGGGACAGGGTGTATGGCTACACCTTC. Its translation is CAWSVPRDRVYGYTF.

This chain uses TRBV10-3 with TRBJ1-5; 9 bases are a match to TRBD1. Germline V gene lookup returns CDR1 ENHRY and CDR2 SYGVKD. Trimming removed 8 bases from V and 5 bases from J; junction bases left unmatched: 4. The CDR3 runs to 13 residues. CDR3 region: CAIGGQGDQPQHF. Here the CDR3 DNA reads TGTGCCATCGGGGGACAGGGAGATCAGCCCCAGCATTTT.

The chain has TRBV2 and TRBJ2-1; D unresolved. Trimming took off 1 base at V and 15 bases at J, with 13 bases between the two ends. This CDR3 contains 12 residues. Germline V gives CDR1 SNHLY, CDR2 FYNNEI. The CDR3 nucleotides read TGTGCCAGCAGTGAAGAGGGCACGAGGTGGTTCTTC. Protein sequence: CASSEEGTRWFF.

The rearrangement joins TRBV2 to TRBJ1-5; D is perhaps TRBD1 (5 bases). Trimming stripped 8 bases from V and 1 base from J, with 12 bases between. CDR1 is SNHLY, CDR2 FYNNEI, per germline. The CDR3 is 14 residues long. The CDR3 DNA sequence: TGTGCCAGCGCAAATCCAGGGAGCAATCAGCCCCAGCATTTT. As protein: CASANPGSNQPQHF.

The CDR3 reads CASSPGQGHEKLFF. The CDR3, as DNA: TGTGCCAGCTCACCGGGACAGGGTCATGAAAAACTGTTTTTT. The chain combines TRBV18 with TRBJ1-4, with 9 nucleotides matching TRBD1. This CDR3 has 14 residues. J gave up 6 bases and V 3 bases, and 2 bases lay outside the gene matches. Germline lookup yields CDR1 KGHSH and CDR2 LQKENI.

Here the CDR3 DNA reads TGTGCCAGCTCACGATTGACCCAAGTAAAACATGGGGATACGCAGTATTTT. It encodes CASSRLTQVKHGDTQYF. V and J are TRBV18 and TRBJ2-3; D gene unclear. Germline V gene lookup returns CDR1 KGHSH and CDR2 LQKENI. The CDR3 is made up of 17 amino acids. Trimming removed 4 bases at V and 6 bases at J, with 23 bases between.

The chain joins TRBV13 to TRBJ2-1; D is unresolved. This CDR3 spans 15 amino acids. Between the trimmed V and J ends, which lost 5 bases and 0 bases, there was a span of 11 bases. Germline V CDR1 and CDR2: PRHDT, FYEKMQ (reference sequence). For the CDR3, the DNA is TGTGCCAGCAGCCGCGGAGTCGGCTCCTACAATGAGCAGTTCTTC. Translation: CASSRGVGSYNEQFF.

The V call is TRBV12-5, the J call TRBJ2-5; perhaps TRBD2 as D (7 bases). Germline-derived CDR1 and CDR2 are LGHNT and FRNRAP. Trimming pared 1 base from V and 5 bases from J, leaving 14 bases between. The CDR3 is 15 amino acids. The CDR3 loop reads CASGLDGGPGETQYF. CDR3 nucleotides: TGTGCTAGTGGTTTGGACGGGGGGCCGGGGGAGACCCAGTACTTC.

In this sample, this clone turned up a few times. The CDR3 loop reads CASSLGSGGQFF. For the CDR3, the DNA is TGTGCCAGCAGCTTAGGCTCTGGAGGACAGTTCTTC. The gene calls are TRBV7-9 and TRBJ2-1; possibly TRBD2 for D (5 bases). Germline V gene sequence: CDR1 SEHNR, CDR2 FQNEAQ (reference sequence). The CDR3 loop spans 12 amino acids. Trimming shortened V by 1 base and J by 13 bases, and 11 bases separated the two germline ends.

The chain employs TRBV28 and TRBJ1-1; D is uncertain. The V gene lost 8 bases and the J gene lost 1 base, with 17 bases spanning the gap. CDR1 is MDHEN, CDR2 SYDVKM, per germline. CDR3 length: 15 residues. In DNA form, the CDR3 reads TGTGCCAGCCTTTTTGCCGGTGTGGGGAACACTGAAGCTTTCTTT. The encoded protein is CASLFAGVGNTEAFF.

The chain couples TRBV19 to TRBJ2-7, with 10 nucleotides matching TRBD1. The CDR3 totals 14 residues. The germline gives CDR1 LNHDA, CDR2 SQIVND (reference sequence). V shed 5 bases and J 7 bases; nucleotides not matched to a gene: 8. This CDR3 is CASSPGQGLEEQYF. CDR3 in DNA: TGTGCCAGTAGTCCGGGACAGGGGCTTGAGGAGCAGTACTTC.

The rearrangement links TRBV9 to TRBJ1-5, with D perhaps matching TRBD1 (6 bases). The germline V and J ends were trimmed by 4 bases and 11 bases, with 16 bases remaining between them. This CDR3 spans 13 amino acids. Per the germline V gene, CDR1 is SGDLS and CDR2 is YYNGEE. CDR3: CASSPDSFEAQHF. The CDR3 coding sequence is TGTGCCAGCAGCCCGGACAGTTTTGAGGCCCAGCATTTT.

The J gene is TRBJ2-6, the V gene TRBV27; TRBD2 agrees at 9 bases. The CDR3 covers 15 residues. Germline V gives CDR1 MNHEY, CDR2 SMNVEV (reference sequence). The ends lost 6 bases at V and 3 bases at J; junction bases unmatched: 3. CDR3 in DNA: TGTGCCAGCAGAAAAGCGGGGGGTGGGGCCAACGTCCTGACTTTC. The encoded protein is CASRKAGGGANVLTF.

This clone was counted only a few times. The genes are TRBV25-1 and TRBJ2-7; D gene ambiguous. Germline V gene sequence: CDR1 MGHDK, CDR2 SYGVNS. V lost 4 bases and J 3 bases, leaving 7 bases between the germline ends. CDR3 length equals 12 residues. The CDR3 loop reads CASSVDFYEQYF. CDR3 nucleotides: TGTGCCAGCAGTGTCGATTTCTACGAGCAGTACTTC.

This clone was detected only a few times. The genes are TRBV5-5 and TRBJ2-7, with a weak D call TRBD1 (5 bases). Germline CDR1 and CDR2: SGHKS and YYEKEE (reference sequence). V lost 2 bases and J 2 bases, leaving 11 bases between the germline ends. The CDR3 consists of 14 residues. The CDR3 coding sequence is TGTGCCAGCAGCTTCCAGGGAATCACCTACGAGCAGTACTTC. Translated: CASSFQGITYEQYF.

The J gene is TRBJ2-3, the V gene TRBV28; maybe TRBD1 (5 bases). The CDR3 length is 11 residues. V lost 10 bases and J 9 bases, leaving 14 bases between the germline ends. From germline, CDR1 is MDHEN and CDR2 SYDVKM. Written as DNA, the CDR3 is TGTGCCACCCGCGGCAGGGCAACGCAGTATTTT. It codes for CATRGRATQYF.